The 10 T cell receptor beta chains in this list originate from one sample, sequenced in a study of T-cell reconstitution after alpha-beta-depleted transplantation in children. Unique molecular identifiers tagged the TCRbeta library. MiXCR, run by TCRdb on the PCR reads, gives a single entry per CDR3 protein. The table lists 200,000 to 250,000 distinct CDR3 sequences, 6.5% to 10% of them singletons. The source was PBMCs, mostly from graft donor cells, collected 180 days after TCRalphabeta/CD19-depleted stem cell transplant. The receptors stem from a male patient younger than 18 who had a stem cell transplant for acute lymphoblastic leukemia, so the T cells may come from the graft donor.

This clonotype was seen at least ten times. J is TRBJ2-7 and V is TRBV7-9; no definite D call. The V gene's germline CDR1 is SEHNR and CDR2 FQNEAQ (reference sequence). This CDR3 region has 16 residues. V dropped 4 bases and J dropped 4 bases, with 20 bases sitting between them. This CDR3 reads CASSSINTFNMYEQYF. The CDR3 DNA is TGTGCCAGCAGCTCAATTAATACCTTTAATATGTACGAGCAGTACTTC.

Notes on this clonotype: A single base separates this from a much larger clone, so it may be a read error. The chain joins TRBV29-1 to TRBJ1-2; 9 bases match TRBD1. This CDR3 region has 12 residues. In germline, CDR1 is SQVTM, CDR2 ANQGSEA. CDR3 amino acids: CSVGTGLHGYPF. The CDR3 DNA is TGCAGCGTCGGGACAGGGCTTCATGGCTACCCCTTC.

This clonotype was picked up many times. The V and J genes are TRBV18 and TRBJ2-5; 7 bases map to TRBD1. Germline CDR1 KGHSH, CDR2 LQKENI. Unmatched junction bases numbered 15, after V lost 6 bases and J lost 5 bases. The CDR3 is 16 residues long. The DNA for the CDR3 is TGTGCCAGCTCCCAGTCGACAGGGCCGGTCCGGGAGACCCAGTACTTC. Amino acids: CASSQSTGPVRETQYF.

At least ten counts were recorded for this clonotype. The V and J genes are TRBV10-3 and TRBJ2-1; D is perhaps TRBD2 (5 bases). V lost 4 bases and J lost 10, with 14 bases in between. Germline V gene lookup returns CDR1 ENHRY and CDR2 SYGVKD. This CDR3 spans 13 amino acids. The CDR3 protein is CAISGGVRREQFF. In nucleotides, the CDR3 is TGTGCCATCAGTGGGGGAGTCCGGAGGGAGCAGTTCTTC.

The table lists this clonotype with many counts. V gene TRBV6-5 combines with J gene TRBJ2-1, with D possibly TRBD1 on 6 matching bases. V dropped 0 bases and J dropped 10 bases, with 19 bases sitting between them. The CDR3 spans 16 residues. Germline V gives CDR1 MNHEY, CDR2 SVGAGI. The CDR3 region is CASSYSGQVSVREQFF. Written as DNA, the CDR3 is TGTGCCAGCAGTTACTCGGGACAAGTGAGTGTTAGGGAGCAGTTCTTC.

This clonotype was detected many times. This chain joins TRBV15 and TRBJ1-5; TRBD1 might be the D (5 bases). V lost 5 bases and J 6 bases, leaving 14 bases between the germline ends. In germline, CDR1 is LNHNV, CDR2 YYDKDF (reference sequence). The CDR3 runs 14 residues. The CDR3 DNA reads as TGTGCCACCAGCGGGGACGGGTCTTTTCAGCCCCAGCATTTT. This sequence encodes CATSGDGSFQPQHF.

In this sample, this clonotype turned up a few times. This sequence joins TRBV11-2 and TRBJ1-2; D is ambiguous. Trimming pared 1 base from V and 7 bases from J, leaving 7 bases between. This CDR3 comprises 12 residues. Germline values: CDR1 SGHAT, CDR2 FQNNGV. The CDR3, as DNA: TGTGCCAGCAGCTTAGGAGGAGTTGGCTACACCTTC. This codes for CASSLGGVGYTF. The variable domain in full, with the rest retrieved from reference TRBV11-2 and TRBJ1-2, is EAGVAQSPRYKIIEKRQSVAFWCNPISGHATLYWYQQILGQGPKLLIQFQNNGVVDDSQLPKDRFSAERLKGVDSTLKIQPAKLEDSAVYLCASSLGGVGYTFGSGTRLTVV.

In this sample, this clonotype turned up many times. The CDR3 DNA follows: TGTGCCAGCAGGACACCCGGGACGACCTATGGCTACACCTTC. Its translation is CASRTPGTTYGYTF. The chain links TRBV28 to TRBJ1-2; D perhaps matches TRBD1 (5 bases). The CDR3 is 14 amino acids. V dropped 6 bases and J dropped 4 bases, with 15 bases sitting between them. Per the germline V gene, CDR1 is MDHEN and CDR2 is SYDVKM.

This clonotype is medium-sized (0.01 to 0.1%). The chain joins TRBV29-1 to TRBJ2-7; D gene uncertain. V gave up 3 bases and J gave up 2 bases, with 5 bases separating them. The germline gives CDR1 SQVTM, CDR2 ANQGSEA. This CDR3 comprises 11 residues. CDR3 sequence reads: CSVESPYEQYF. In nucleotides, the CDR3 is TGCAGCGTTGAGAGTCCCTACGAGCAGTACTTC.

This clonotype was picked up many times. J is TRBJ2-7 and V is TRBV29-1, with TRBD1 matching over 9 bases. The CDR3 is 15 amino acids. The trim removed 2 bases at V and 2 bases at J, leaving 7 bases unmatched. The germline V gene has CDR1 SQVTM and CDR2 ANQGSEA. The CDR3 loop reads CSVEFRDRVTYEQYF. In nucleotides, the CDR3 is TGCAGCGTTGAATTCCGGGACAGGGTAACCTACGAGCAGTACTTC.